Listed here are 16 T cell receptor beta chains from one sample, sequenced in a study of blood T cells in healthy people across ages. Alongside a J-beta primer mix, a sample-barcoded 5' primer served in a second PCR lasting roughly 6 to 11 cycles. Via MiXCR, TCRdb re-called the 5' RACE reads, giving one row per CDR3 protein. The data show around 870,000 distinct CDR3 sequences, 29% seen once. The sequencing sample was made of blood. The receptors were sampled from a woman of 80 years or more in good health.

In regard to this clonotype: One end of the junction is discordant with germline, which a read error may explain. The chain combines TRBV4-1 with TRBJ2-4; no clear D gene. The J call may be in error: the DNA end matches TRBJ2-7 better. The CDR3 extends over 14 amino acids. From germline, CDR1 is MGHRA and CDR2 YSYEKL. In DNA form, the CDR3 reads TGCGCCAGCAGCAAAGACTCCTCACCCTACGAGCAGTACTTC. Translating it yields CASSKDSSPYEQYF.

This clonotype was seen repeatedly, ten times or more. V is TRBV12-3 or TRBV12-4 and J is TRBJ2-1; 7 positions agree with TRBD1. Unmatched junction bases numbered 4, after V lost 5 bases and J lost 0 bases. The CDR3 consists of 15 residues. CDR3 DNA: TGTGCCAGCAGTCCCGGGACAGTCTCCTACAATGAGCAGTTCTTC. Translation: CASSPGTVSYNEQFF.

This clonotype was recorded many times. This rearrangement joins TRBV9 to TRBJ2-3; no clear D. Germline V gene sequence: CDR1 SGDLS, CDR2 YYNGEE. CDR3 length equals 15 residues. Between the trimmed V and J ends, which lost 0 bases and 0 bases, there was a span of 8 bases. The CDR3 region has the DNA TGTGCCAGCAGCGTAGAGTCCCGAAGCACAGATACGCAGTATTTT. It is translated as CASSVESRSTDTQYF. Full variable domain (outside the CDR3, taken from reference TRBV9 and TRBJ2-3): DSGVTQTPKHLITATGQRVTLRCSPRSGDLSVYWYQQSLDQGLQFLIQYYNGEERAKGNILERFSAQQFPDLHSELNLSSLELGDSALYFCASSVESRSTDTQYFGPGTRLTVL.

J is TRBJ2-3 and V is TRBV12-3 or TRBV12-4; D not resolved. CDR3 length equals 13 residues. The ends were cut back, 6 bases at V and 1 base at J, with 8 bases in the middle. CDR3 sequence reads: CASSQVCTDTQYF. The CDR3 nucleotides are TGTGCCAGCAGCCAGGTGTGCACAGATACGCAGTATTTT.

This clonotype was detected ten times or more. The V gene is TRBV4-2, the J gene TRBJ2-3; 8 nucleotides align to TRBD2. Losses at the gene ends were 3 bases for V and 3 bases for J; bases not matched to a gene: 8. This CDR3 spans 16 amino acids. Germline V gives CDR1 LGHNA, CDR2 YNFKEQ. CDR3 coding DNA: TGTGCCAGCAGCCATTCCTTTAGCGGGGAGACAGATACGCAGTATTTT. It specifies CASSHSFSGETDTQYF.

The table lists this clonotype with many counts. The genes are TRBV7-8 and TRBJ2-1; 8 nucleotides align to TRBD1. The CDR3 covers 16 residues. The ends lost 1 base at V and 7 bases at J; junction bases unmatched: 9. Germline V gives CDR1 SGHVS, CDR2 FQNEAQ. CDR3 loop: CASSLGDRSFTNEQFF. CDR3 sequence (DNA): TGTGCCAGCAGCTTAGGGGACAGGTCCTTCACAAATGAGCAGTTCTTC.

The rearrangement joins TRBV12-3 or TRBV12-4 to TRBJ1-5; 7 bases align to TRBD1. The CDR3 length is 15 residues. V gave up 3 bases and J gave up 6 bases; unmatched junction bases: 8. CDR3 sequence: CASSFWAGGSQPQHF. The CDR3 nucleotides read TGTGCCAGCAGTTTCTGGGCAGGGGGGAGTCAGCCCCAGCATTTT.

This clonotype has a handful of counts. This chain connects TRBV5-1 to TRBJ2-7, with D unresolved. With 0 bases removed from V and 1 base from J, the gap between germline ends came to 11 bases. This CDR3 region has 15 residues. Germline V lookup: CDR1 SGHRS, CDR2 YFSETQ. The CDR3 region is CASSLGTASSYEQYF. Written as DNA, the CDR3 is TGCGCCAGCAGCTTGGGAACAGCCTCATCCTACGAGCAGTACTTC. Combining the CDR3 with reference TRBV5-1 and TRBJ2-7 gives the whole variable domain KAGVTQTPRYLIKTRGQQVTLSCSPISGHRSVSWYQQTPGQGLQFLFEYFSETQRNKGNFPGRFSGRQFSNSRSEMNVSTLELGDSALYLCASSLGTASSYEQYFGPGTRLTVT.

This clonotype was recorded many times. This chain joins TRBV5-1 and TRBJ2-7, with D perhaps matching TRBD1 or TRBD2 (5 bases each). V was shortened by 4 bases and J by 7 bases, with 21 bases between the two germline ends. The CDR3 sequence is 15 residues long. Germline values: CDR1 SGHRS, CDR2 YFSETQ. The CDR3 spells CASSEGLLGVEEQYF. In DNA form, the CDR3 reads TGCGCCAGCAGCGAGGGCCTTTTGGGGGTAGAAGAGCAGTACTTC.

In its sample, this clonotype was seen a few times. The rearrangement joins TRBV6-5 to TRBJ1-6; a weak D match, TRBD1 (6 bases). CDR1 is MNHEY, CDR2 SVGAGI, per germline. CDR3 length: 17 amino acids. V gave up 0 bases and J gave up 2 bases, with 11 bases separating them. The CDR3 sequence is CASSYSYRAAYNSPLHF. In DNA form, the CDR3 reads TGTGCCAGCAGTTACTCGTACAGGGCAGCCTATAATTCACCCCTCCACTTT.

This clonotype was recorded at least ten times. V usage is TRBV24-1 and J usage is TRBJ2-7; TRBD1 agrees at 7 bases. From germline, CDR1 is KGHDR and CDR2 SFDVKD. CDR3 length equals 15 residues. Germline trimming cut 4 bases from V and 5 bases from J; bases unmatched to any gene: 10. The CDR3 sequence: CATSDPRQGINEQYF. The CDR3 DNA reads TGTGCCACCAGTGACCCTAGACAGGGTATCAACGAGCAGTACTTC.

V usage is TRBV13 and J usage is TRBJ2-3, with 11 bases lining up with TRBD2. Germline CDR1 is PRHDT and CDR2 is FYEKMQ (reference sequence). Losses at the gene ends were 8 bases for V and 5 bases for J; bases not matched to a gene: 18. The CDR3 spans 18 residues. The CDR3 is CASATAGTSGREVDTQYF. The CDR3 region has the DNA TGTGCCAGCGCCACGGCGGGAACTAGCGGGAGAGAGGTAGATACGCAGTATTTT.

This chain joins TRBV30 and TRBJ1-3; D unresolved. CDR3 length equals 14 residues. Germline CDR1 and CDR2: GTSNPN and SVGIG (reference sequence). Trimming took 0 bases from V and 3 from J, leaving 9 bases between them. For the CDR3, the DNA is TGTGCCTGGAGTGTTGGGTCAGATGGAAACACCATATATTTT. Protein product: CAWSVGSDGNTIYF.

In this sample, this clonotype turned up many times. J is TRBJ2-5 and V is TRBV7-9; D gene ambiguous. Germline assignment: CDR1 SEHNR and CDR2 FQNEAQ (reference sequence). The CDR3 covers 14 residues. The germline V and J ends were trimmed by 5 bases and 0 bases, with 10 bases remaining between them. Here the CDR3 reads CASSPSSYQETQYF. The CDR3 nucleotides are TGTGCCAGCAGCCCCAGCTCTTACCAAGAGACCCAGTACTTC.

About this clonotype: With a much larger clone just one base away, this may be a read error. Here the CDR3 reads CASSVGLAGSAHEQFF. CDR3 in DNA: TGTGCCAGCAGCGTGGGACTAGCGGGATCTGCCCACGAGCAGTTCTTC. The V and J genes are TRBV9 and TRBJ2-1; 13 bases map to TRBD2. Germline V gene data show CDR1 as SGDLS and CDR2 as YYNGEE. V dropped 2 bases and J dropped 10; count of bases not matched to a gene: 9. This CDR3 is 16 amino acids long.

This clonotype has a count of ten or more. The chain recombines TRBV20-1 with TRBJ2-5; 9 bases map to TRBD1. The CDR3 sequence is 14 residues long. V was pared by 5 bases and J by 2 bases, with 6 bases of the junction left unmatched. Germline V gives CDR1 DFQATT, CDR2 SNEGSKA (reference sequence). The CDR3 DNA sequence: TGCAGTGCTGGGGGACAGGGACTTCAAGAGACCCAGTACTTC. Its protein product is CSAGGQGLQETQYF.